These 17 T cell receptor beta chains originate from one sample sequenced in a study of blood T cells in healthy people across ages. Through a sample-barcoded 5' primer and a J-beta primer mix, a second PCR was run for about 6 to 11 cycles. Each CDR3 protein is one row after TCRdb ran MiXCR on the 5' RACE reads. The sample carries about a million distinct CDR3 sequences, roughly 51% recorded once. The sequenced sample was blood. The receptors were gathered from a woman in her fifties or sixties in good health.

This clonotype occurred a few times. The V gene is TRBV12-3 or TRBV12-4, the J gene TRBJ1-6; D is perhaps TRBD1 (5 bases). The CDR3 consists of 16 residues. The V end was cut by 6 bases, the J end by 3 bases, with 15 bases between. Written as DNA, the CDR3 is TGTGCCAGCAGGCAGACAGTACCCCTCTATAATTCACCCCTCCACTTT. The encoded protein is CASRQTVPLYNSPLHF.

In its sample, this clonotype was seen a few times. The J gene is TRBJ1-2, the V gene TRBV13; D is perhaps TRBD1 (6 bases). V was cut by 2 bases and J by 3 bases, with 13 bases left in between. CDR3 size: 15 residues. From germline, CDR1 is PRHDT and CDR2 FYEKMQ (reference sequence). CDR3 nucleotide sequence: TGTGCCAGCAGCTTAACAGGGCTAACCTACTATGGCTACACCTTC. As protein: CASSLTGLTYYGYTF.

This chain connects TRBV20-1 to TRBJ2-1; 9 nucleotides agree with TRBD1. The CDR3 consists of 15 residues. Germline loops: CDR1 DFQATT, CDR2 SNEGSKA (reference sequence). The trim removed 1 base at V and 10 bases at J, leaving 11 bases unmatched. CDR3 region: CSARGGQGDAEEQFF. CDR3 coding DNA: TGCAGTGCTAGAGGGGGACAGGGTGATGCCGAAGAGCAGTTCTTC.

CDR3 DNA: TGTGCCAGCGTCAAGAACAGGGAGCAGTACTTC. It is translated as CASVKNREQYF. The V gene is TRBV7-2, the J gene TRBJ2-7; D is perhaps TRBD1 (5 bases). Germline V lookup: CDR1 SGHTA, CDR2 FQGNSA. V was trimmed by 8 bases and J by 7 bases, leaving 12 bases between them. The CDR3 runs 11 residues.

This clonotype was seen only a few times. This rearrangement joins TRBV6-1 to TRBJ2-1, with TRBD2 identical over 11 bases. V shed 2 bases and J 9 bases; nucleotides not matched to a gene: 6. Germline values: CDR1 MNHNS, CDR2 SASEGT. The CDR3 consists of 15 residues. The CDR3 region is CASSELAGGPSEQFF. The CDR3, as DNA: TGTGCCAGCAGTGAATTAGCGGGAGGGCCCAGTGAGCAGTTCTTC.

This clonotype was observed a handful of times. The chain links TRBV15 to TRBJ2-1; 8 bases agree with TRBD2. CDR1 and CDR2 from the germline V gene are LNHNV and YYDKDF (reference sequence). V shed 8 bases and J 5 bases; nucleotides not matched to a gene: 5. The CDR3 runs 13 residues. The CDR3 sequence: CATRTSRNNEQFF. The CDR3, as DNA: TGTGCCACCCGGACTAGCAGAAACAATGAGCAGTTCTTC.

The chain has TRBV29-1 and TRBJ2-7; D tentatively reads TRBD1 or TRBD2 (5 bases each). Per the germline V gene, CDR1 is SQVTM and CDR2 is ANQGSEA. The V end lost 3 bases, the J end lost 6 bases, and 21 bases lay between the germline ends. The CDR3 is made up of 15 amino acids. The CDR3 sequence: CSVELRDGPTGEQYF. CDR3 nucleotide sequence: TGCAGCGTTGAGCTCCGGGACGGCCCGACGGGCGAGCAGTACTTC.

Regarding this clonotype: This may arise from a read error, as a much more abundant clone is one base away. The chain has TRBV12-3 or TRBV12-4 and TRBJ2-7; D gene uncertain. V was clipped by 6 bases and J by 6 bases, with 9 bases between them. This CDR3 is 11 amino acids long. The CDR3 DNA reads TGTGCCAGCAGCAGAATTCTCGAGCAGTACTTC. Translating it yields CASSRILEQYF.

The V and J genes are TRBV28 and TRBJ2-3, with TRBD2 as a possible D gene (6 bases). Germline lookup yields CDR1 MDHEN and CDR2 SYDVKM. The CDR3 is 15 residues long. With 3 bases removed from V and 4 bases from J, the gap between germline ends came to 14 bases. CDR3 nucleotide sequence: TGTGCCAGCAGTTTGGGGGACTCACGGGCAGATACGCAGTATTTT. Translating it yields CASSLGDSRADTQYF. The full variable domain, with the rest looked up from reference TRBV28 and TRBJ2-3, is DVKVTQSSRYLVKRTGEKVFLECVQDMDHENMFWYRQDPGLGLRLIYFSYDVKMKEKGDIPEGYSVSREKKERFSLILESASTNQTSMYLCASSLGDSRADTQYFGPGTRLTVL.

The V gene is TRBV5-1, the J gene TRBJ1-4; no clear D gene. Germline V lookup: CDR1 SGHRS, CDR2 YFSETQ. CDR3 length: 16 residues. V gave up 3 bases and J gave up 0 bases, with 12 bases separating them. The CDR3 sequence: CASSSGRGTTNEKLFF. CDR3 coding DNA: TGCGCCAGCAGCTCTGGGCGGGGAACAACTAATGAAAAACTGTTTTTT.

A note on this clonotype: An end of the junction differs from the germline gene, which may be a read error. The chain couples TRBV15 to TRBJ2-1, with D perhaps TRBD1 (6 bases). Germline V gene data show CDR1 as LNHNV and CDR2 as YYDKDF (reference sequence). The CDR3 is 16 amino acids. CDR3 amino acids: CATSRDRGRGGNEQFF. The CDR3 DNA is TGCGCCACCAGCAGAGATAGAGGCAGGGGTGGGAATGAGCAGTTCTTC.

This clonotype was picked up one time. A much larger clone lies a single base off, so this may be a read error. The chain is built from TRBV2 and TRBJ2-7; tentatively, D is TRBD2 (5 bases). CDR3 length equals 13 residues. The V gene lost 4 bases and the J gene lost 7 bases, with 14 bases spanning the gap. Germline CDR1 SNHLY, CDR2 FYNNEI. The CDR3 here is CASSVGSRYEQYF. The CDR3 region has the DNA TGTGCCAGCAGTGTTGGGAGTAGGTATGAGCAGTACTTC.

The chain carries TRBV4-1 and TRBJ2-7; tentative D call: TRBD2 (6 bases). CDR1 and CDR2 from the germline V gene are MGHRA and YSYEKL. This CDR3 is built from 15 residues. V lost 0 bases, J lost 2 bases, and 11 bases lay in between. The chain's CDR3 is CASSQDTSGAYEQYF. CDR3 sequence (DNA): TGCGCCAGCAGCCAAGACACTTCGGGGGCCTACGAGCAGTACTTC.

This clonotype was detected a few times. CDR3 coding DNA: TGTGCCAGCAGTCCCCTATTGGGGGGCTTTACCATCTCTGGGGCCAACGTCCTGACTTTC. Translation gives CASSPLLGGFTISGANVLTF. The chain is built from TRBV28 and TRBJ2-6, with D perhaps TRBD1 or TRBD2 (6 bases each). CDR1 is MDHEN and CDR2 is SYDVKM in the germline V gene. CDR3 length: 20 residues. Between the trimmed V and J ends, which lost 5 bases and 0 bases, there was a span of 23 bases.

This rearrangement joins TRBV7-2 to TRBJ1-5; possibly TRBD1 for D (5 bases). The CDR3 is 14 amino acids. Germline CDR1 reads SGHTA; CDR2 reads FQGNSA. Trimming cost V 5 bases and J 9 bases, with 17 bases left between them. CDR3 sequence (DNA): TGTGCCAGCAGCGAAGGACCAGGGCCGGTGCCCCAGCATTTT. Translated: CASSEGPGPVPQHF.

This clonotype was detected only a few times. The chain combines TRBV4-1 with TRBJ2-3; weak D call: TRBD2 (6 bases). Germline CDR1 and CDR2: MGHRA and YSYEKL. V was shortened by 4 bases and J by 2 bases, with 10 bases between the two germline ends. This CDR3 spans 14 amino acids. The CDR3 spells CASSLAVDTDTQYF. CDR3 DNA: TGCGCCAGCAGCCTAGCGGTAGACACAGATACGCAGTATTTT.

The chain recombines TRBV6-2 or TRBV6-3 with TRBJ2-7, with 7 bases aligning to TRBD1. V gave up 8 bases and J gave up 5 bases; unmatched junction bases: 12. This CDR3 region has 14 residues. Germline V lookup: CDR1 MNHEY, CDR2 SVGEGT. The CDR3 region is CASGLNRGTDEQYF. The CDR3 DNA reads TGTGCCAGCGGGTTAAACAGGGGTACCGACGAGCAGTACTTC.